This T cell receptor beta chain was documented in a study of CD8 T cells in Susac syndrome. Germline V lookup: CDR1 LGHNT, CDR2 FRNRAP. CDR3 length: 14 residues. V dropped 7 bases and J dropped 1 base, with 13 bases sitting between them. Reverse transcription used about 0.5 to 1 ug RNA and random hexamers. Across 54 Vbeta and 13 Jbeta, TCR beta CDR3 was amplified with immunoSEQ multiplex PCR. TCRdb passed the immunoSEQ multiplex PCR reads through MiXCR, listing each CDR3 protein once. The sample lists about 83,000 distinct CDR3 sequences, about 95% seen once, with about 0.39% in the top ten. The TCR sequence derives from a human donor with Susac syndrome. Material for sequencing was CD8+ T cells from PBMCs. The chain uses TRBV12-5 and TRBJ1-1; TRBD1 is a possible D gene (6 bases). The CDR3 region has the DNA TGTGCTAGTGCCCCGGGACATACGAACACTGAAGCTTTCTTT. Translating gives CASAPGHTNTEAFF.